A selection of T cell receptor beta chains follows, all from one sample in a study of control samples from healthy donors and cancer patients. Produced via immunoSEQ multiplex PCR; TCRdb's table is partial and in-frame only. The repertoire holds fewer than 120,000 clones, 88% seen once, with about 3.9% in the top ten. Sequencing was done on a sample of PBMCs. The receptor source for this set is a woman aged 60-70 years with lung cancer. Each CDR3 is given with its conserved first and last residue. Fields, in order: J gene, V gene, CDR3 protein.

j_gene: TRBJ1-2
v_gene: TRBV5-1
CDR3aa: CASSLEQGAYGYTF

j_gene: TRBJ2-1
v_gene: TRBV19
CDR3aa: CASSPQGISYNEQFF

j_gene: TRBJ2-5
v_gene: TRBV9
CDR3aa: CASSPGLAGGQTQYF

j_gene: TRBJ1-2
v_gene: TRBV7-3
CDR3aa: CASSSYSNYGYTF

j_gene: TRBJ2-7
v_gene: TRBV2
CDR3aa: CASSEGGAGSYEQYF

j_gene: TRBJ1-6
v_gene: TRBV30
CDR3aa: CAWSSTGGTPLHF

j_gene: TRBJ2-7
v_gene: TRBV5-6
CDR3aa: CASSRGGQDFYEQYF

j_gene: TRBJ2-1
v_gene: TRBV4-1
CDR3aa: CASSPTLSGRAVSDEQFF

j_gene: TRBJ1-5
v_gene: TRBV5-5
CDR3aa: CASSLASSLGTGNSNQPQHF

j_gene: TRBJ1-6
v_gene: TRBV5-4
CDR3aa: CASSLGRSYNSPLHF

j_gene: TRBJ1-1
v_gene: TRBV18
CDR3aa: CASSPRTDQAFF

j_gene: TRBJ1-1
v_gene: TRBV25-1
CDR3aa: CASSSDGRDEAFF

j_gene: TRBJ2-7
v_gene: TRBV6-5
CDR3aa: CASSKEGYEQYF

j_gene: TRBJ1-5
v_gene: TRBV6-2/TRBV6-3
CDR3aa: CASRPMGETGVQHF

j_gene: TRBJ1-2
v_gene: TRBV6-1
CDR3aa: CASSEIGAFDYGYTF

j_gene: TRBJ1-2
v_gene: TRBV7-8
CDR3aa: CASSLAGTGNIYGYTF

j_gene: TRBJ2-3
v_gene: TRBV24-1
CDR3aa: CATSDLLAGATDTQYF

j_gene: TRBJ1-2
v_gene: TRBV6-2/TRBV6-3
CDR3aa: CASSQGTGANYGYTF

j_gene: TRBJ2-5
v_gene: TRBV19
CDR3aa: CASSARQETQYF

j_gene: TRBJ2-3
v_gene: TRBV5-4
CDR3aa: CASSLRTGGSTDTQYF

j_gene: TRBJ1-2
v_gene: TRBV7-6
CDR3aa: CASSLGGDYGYTF

j_gene: TRBJ2-1
v_gene: TRBV7-9
CDR3aa: CASSYGSSSYNEQFF

j_gene: TRBJ2-3
v_gene: TRBV18
CDR3aa: CASSPRSPGLAGVKPDTQYF

j_gene: TRBJ1-2
v_gene: TRBV30
CDR3aa: CAWRSNYGYTF

j_gene: TRBJ1-1
v_gene: TRBV7-9
CDR3aa: CAGLETANTEAFF

j_gene: TRBJ2-7
v_gene: TRBV7-9
CDR3aa: CASSSDPGTSGGDLYEQYF

j_gene: TRBJ2-7
v_gene: TRBV3-1/TRBV3-2
CDR3aa: CASSQARDGTYEQYF

j_gene: TRBJ2-7
v_gene: TRBV12-3/TRBV12-4
CDR3aa: CASKTSGTYEQYF

j_gene: TRBJ1-2
v_gene: TRBV3-1/TRBV3-2
CDR3aa: CASSHEGQGARGYTF

j_gene: TRBJ2-3
v_gene: TRBV27
CDR3aa: CASSSPAASDSTDTQYF

j_gene: TRBJ1-4
v_gene: TRBV6-1
CDR3aa: CASSEGPQLGKLFF

j_gene: TRBJ2-5
v_gene: TRBV27
CDR3aa: CASSLSGLAGFQETQYF